The 30 T cell receptor beta chains in this list originate from one sample, sequenced in a study of shared clonotypes between healthy human individuals. Repertoires were generated with immunoSEQ multiplex PCR, while TCRdb's copy carries only in-frame clones and drops some. The top ten clones hold approximately 12% of a sample with 450,000 to 500,000 clones, about 79% of them seen once. Source material: PBMCs. The receptors were gathered from a woman aged 35 to 49 in good health. Some clones in this sample may be carry-over from other donors' samples.

This chain links TRBV5-1 with TRBJ2-5; tentatively, D is TRBD1 (7 bases). Between the trimmed V and J ends, which lost 4 bases and 2 bases, there was a span of 15 bases. The CDR3 consists of 15 residues. Per germline, CDR1 SGHRS and CDR2 YFSETQ. This chain's CDR3 is CASSQSTGTQETQYF. In DNA form, the CDR3 reads TGCGCCAGCAGCCAATCGACAGGGACTCAAGAGACCCAGTACTTC.

The V gene is TRBV10-3, the J gene TRBJ2-5; 10 nucleotides align to TRBD2. Germline assignment: CDR1 ENHRY and CDR2 SYGVKD. The CDR3 has 13 amino acids. J lost 5 bases, V lost 6 bases, and 3 bases had no gene match. This CDR3 is CAISSAGGETQYF. CDR3 sequence (DNA): TGTGCCATCAGCTCAGCGGGAGGGGAGACCCAGTACTTC.

This chain connects TRBV7-9 to TRBJ1-2; no definite D call. The CDR3 length is 15 residues. V was pared by 1 base and J by 2 bases, with 11 bases between. The V gene's germline CDR1 is SEHNR and CDR2 FQNEAQ (reference sequence). In DNA, the CDR3 is TGTGCCAGCAGCTTAGAGAGGGCAGCAAACTATGGCTACACCTTC. Translation gives CASSLERAANYGYTF.

The J gene is TRBJ2-7, the V gene TRBV28; possible D gene TRBD1, 6 bases. This CDR3 region has 15 residues. V was cut by 3 bases and J by 0 bases, with 12 bases left in between. Germline CDR1 and CDR2: MDHEN and SYDVKM. Here the CDR3 DNA reads TGTGCCAGCAGTTTGCCAGGGGCAGGCTCCTACGAGCAGTACTTC. Protein product: CASSLPGAGSYEQYF.

The rearrangement links TRBV6-1 to TRBJ2-3, with D unclear. Germline-derived CDR1 and CDR2 are MNHNS and SASEGT. The CDR3 totals 13 residues. V lost 3 bases, J lost 1 base, and 5 bases lay in between. The CDR3 coding sequence is TGTGCCAGCAGTGATTGGGGCACAGATACGCAGTATTTT. Translated, it gives CASSDWGTDTQYF.

This clone was counted only a few times. This could be a read error, since a much larger clone is one nucleotide away. The rearrangement links TRBV30 to TRBJ1-1; a possible D gene is TRBD1 (6 bases). Germline CDR1 and CDR2: GTSNPN and SVGIG (reference sequence). The CDR3 is 11 residues long. V shed 4 bases and J shed 11 bases, with 14 bases lying between them. The CDR3 reads CAWTRGGVAFF. Written as DNA, the CDR3 is TGTGCCTGGACAAGGGGGGGAGTGGCTTTCTTT.

The chain is built from TRBV18 and TRBJ2-1; D possibly uses TRBD1 or TRBD2 (5 bases each). The CDR3 is made up of 15 amino acids. V was clipped by 3 bases and J by 5 bases, with 14 bases between them. Germline CDR1 KGHSH, CDR2 LQKENI. This CDR3 is CASSPLRGVHNEQFF. In nucleotides, the CDR3 is TGTGCCAGCTCACCTTTAAGAGGGGTCCACAATGAGCAGTTCTTC.

On this clone itself: This likely reflects a read error, since a far larger clone is one base away. Other DNA variants within this sample encode the same CDR3. V gene TRBV29-1 combines with J gene TRBJ1-1; TRBD1 matches 8 bases. CDR3 size: 14 residues. J gave up 3 bases and V 7 bases, and 10 bases lay outside the gene matches. CDR1 and CDR2 (germline): SQVTM, ANQGSEA. The CDR3 sequence: CSAADRGEYTEAFF. The CDR3 nucleotides read TGCAGCGCCGCCGACAGGGGAGAGTACACTGAAGCTTTCTTT.

This chain joins TRBV6-1 and TRBJ2-3, with TRBD2 matching 13 bases. Germline loops: CDR1 MNHNS, CDR2 SASEGT. This CDR3 region has 18 residues. With 2 bases clipped from V and 4 bases from J, the junction kept 9 bases outside the gene matches. CDR3 in amino acids: CASSERRTSGSGADTQYF. CDR3 nucleotide sequence: TGTGCCAGCAGTGAACGGCGGACTAGCGGGAGTGGGGCAGATACGCAGTATTTT.

This sequence joins TRBV11-1 and TRBJ2-3; the match to TRBD2 covers 7 bases. Germline CDR1 SGHAT, CDR2 FQDESV (reference sequence). The CDR3 has 15 amino acids. V gave up 6 bases and J gave up 3 bases; unmatched junction bases: 9. The CDR3 region is CASSVAGEGTDTQYF. As DNA, the CDR3 is TGTGCCAGCAGTGTTGCGGGAGAGGGGACAGATACGCAGTATTTT.

The chain is built from TRBV19 and TRBJ1-5; no firm D call. V was cut by 3 bases and J by 9 bases, with 9 bases left in between. The CDR3 spans 12 residues. Germline V CDR1 and CDR2: LNHDA, SQIVND (reference sequence). CDR3 sequence (DNA): TGTGCCAGTAGTATGGAAATCGGGCCCCAGCATTTT. Protein: CASSMEIGPQHF.

The V gene is TRBV29-1, the J gene TRBJ1-2; D is perhaps TRBD1 (5 bases). Germline loops: CDR1 SQVTM, CDR2 ANQGSEA. CDR3 length: 14 amino acids. Trimming took off 3 bases at V and 1 base at J, with 12 bases between the two ends. The CDR3 DNA is TGCAGCGTTGACGTGATGGGGGTTAACTATGGCTACACCTTC. Translated: CSVDVMGVNYGYTF.

This clone was recorded once. CDR3 in amino acids: CASSHRSGTLGQFF. The CDR3 DNA follows: TGTGCCAGCAGCCATCGGTCCGGGACTCTCGGGCAGTTCTTC. The chain is built from TRBV4-2 and TRBJ2-1, with D maybe TRBD2 (6 bases). CDR3 size: 14 residues. Trimming took off 3 bases at V and 12 bases at J, with 18 bases between the two ends. From germline, CDR1 is LGHNA and CDR2 YNFKEQ.

This chain joins TRBV7-6 and TRBJ2-3; tentatively, D is TRBD2 (6 bases). This CDR3 is 13 amino acids long. Germline values: CDR1 SGHVS, CDR2 FNYEAQ. V lost 5 bases to trimming and J lost 6 bases, with 12 bases between them. CDR3 amino acids: CASSPAEGDTQYF. The CDR3 DNA reads TGTGCCAGCAGCCCCGCGGAGGGGGATACGCAGTATTTT. Full variable domain (outside the CDR3, taken from reference TRBV7-6 and TRBJ2-3): GAGVSQSPRYKVTKRGQDVALRCDPISGHVSLYWYRQALGQGPEFLTYFNYEAQQDKSGLPNDRFSAERPEGSISTLTIQRTEQRDSAMYRCASSPAEGDTQYFGPGTRLTVL.

The chain carries TRBV5-4 and TRBJ2-1; no definite D call. The V and J ends lost 0 bases and 7 bases respectively, with 11 bases between them. From germline, CDR1 is SGHNT and CDR2 YYREEE (reference sequence). The CDR3 consists of 14 residues. The DNA for the CDR3 is TGTGCCAGCAGCTTGGATCCCAGAAGTAATGAGCAGTTCTTC. It codes for CASSLDPRSNEQFF.

This chain connects TRBV7-2 to TRBJ2-6; D not resolved. The V end lost 1 base, the J end lost 0 bases, and 4 bases lay between the germline ends. The CDR3 contains 15 residues. Germline V gene lookup returns CDR1 SGHTA and CDR2 FQGNSA. CDR3 in DNA: TGTGCCAGCAGCTTAGAAGCCTCTGGGGCCAACGTCCTGACTTTC. This sequence encodes CASSLEASGANVLTF. Combining the CDR3 with reference TRBV7-2 and TRBJ2-6 gives the whole variable domain GAGVSQSPSNKVTEKGKDVELRCDPISGHTALYWYRQSLGQGLEFLIYFQGNSAPDKSGLPSDRFSAERTGGSVSTLTIQRTQQEDSAVYLCASSLEASGANVLTFGAGSRLTVL.

The chain joins TRBV18 to TRBJ2-2, with 8 bases that match TRBD2. CDR1 is KGHSH, CDR2 LQKENI, per germline. The CDR3 has 17 residues. J was trimmed by 3 bases and V by 5 bases; bases with no gene match: 11. CDR3 sequence: CASSSSAGGADTGELFF. The CDR3 DNA sequence: TGTGCCAGCTCATCTTCGGCGGGGGGCGCGGACACCGGGGAGCTGTTTTTT.

The genes are TRBV29-1 and TRBJ2-1; 11 nucleotides match TRBD2. V shed 6 bases, J shed 8 bases, and the junction held 12 bases outside the gene matches. The CDR3 length is 15 residues. Germline CDR1 is SQVTM and CDR2 is ANQGSEA. CDR3 protein: CSVPMTSGVGDEQFF. The DNA for the CDR3 is TGCAGCGTGCCAATGACTAGCGGGGTTGGGGATGAGCAGTTCTTC.

This rearrangement joins TRBV13 to TRBJ2-1; TRBD1 matches 10 bases. With V trimmed by 3 bases and J by 9 bases, 8 bases remained unmatched. Looked up from germline, CDR1 is PRHDT and CDR2 is FYEKMQ (reference sequence). The length of the CDR3 is 15 residues. The CDR3 DNA sequence: TGTGCCAGCAGCTTTGACAGGGGGCTAAGAGCTGAGCAGTTCTTC. It encodes CASSFDRGLRAEQFF.

The chain links TRBV5-1 to TRBJ2-7; D might be TRBD1 (6 bases). CDR1 and CDR2 from the germline V gene are SGHRS and YFSETQ. The CDR3 is 14 amino acids. The V and J ends lost 4 bases and 1 base respectively, with 12 bases between them. In DNA, the CDR3 is TGCGCCAGCAGCACCCGGACAGCTTCCTACGAGCAGTACTTC. It specifies CASSTRTASYEQYF.

The rearrangement joins TRBV4-1 to TRBJ2-7, with D uncertain. Germline V gene sequence: CDR1 MGHRA, CDR2 YSYEKL. The ends were cut back, 0 bases at V and 9 bases at J, with 15 bases in the middle. This CDR3 spans 14 amino acids. The CDR3 sequence is CASSQEVVPLWQYF. Here the CDR3 DNA reads TGCGCCAGCAGCCAAGAAGTAGTCCCCTTGTGGCAGTACTTC.

This chain uses TRBV5-1 with TRBJ2-5; 7 bases line up with TRBD2. The J call may not be correct, given that the DNA end is closer to TRBJ2-7. The V gene's germline CDR1 is SGHRS and CDR2 YFSETQ. This CDR3 has 14 amino acids. CDR3 loop: CATSPGGTSYEQYF. The CDR3, as DNA: TGCGCCACCTCGCCGGGAGGAACCTCCTACGAGCAGTACTTC.

V usage is TRBV7-9 and J usage is TRBJ2-3, with 10 bases matching TRBD2. The trim removed 1 base at V and 3 bases at J, leaving 4 bases unmatched. CDR3 length: 16 residues. The germline gives CDR1 SEHNR, CDR2 FQNEAQ (reference sequence). CDR3 bases: TGTGCCAGCAGCTTAGGAGTGGGACTAGCGACAGATACGCAGTATTTT. Translation: CASSLGVGLATDTQYF.

The chain carries TRBV30 and TRBJ1-6; D perhaps matches TRBD1 (5 bases). This CDR3 contains 14 residues. Germline V CDR1 and CDR2: GTSNPN, SVGIG (reference sequence). The germline V and J ends were trimmed by 0 bases and 10 bases, with 13 bases remaining between them. CDR3 sequence: CAWSVGDLRSPLHF. Written as DNA, the CDR3 is TGTGCCTGGAGTGTTGGGGACCTGCGATCACCCCTCCACTTT. Complete variable domain (other parts from reference TRBV30 and TRBJ1-6): SQTIHQWPATLVQPVGSPLSLECTVEGTSNPNLYWYRQAAGRGLQLLFYSVGIGQISSEVPQNLSASRPQDRQFILSSKKLLLSDSGFYLCAWSVGDLRSPLHFGNGTRLTVT.

The gene calls are TRBV12-2 and TRBJ2-7; the table gives TRBD1 as D, unverified against the DNA. TRBV12-2 is given as a pseudogene. This CDR3 comprises 21 residues. The CDR3 spells CASRFPTSLERPGHLFYEQYF. The CDR3 nucleotides read TGTGCAAGTCGCTTCCCGACAAGCTTGGAGAGACCAGGGCACCTTTTCTACGAGCAGTACTTC.

In DNA, the CDR3 is TGTGCCAGCAGTTTAAAACCCCAGGGGGTGACATATAGCAATCAGCCCCAGCATTTT. Translation gives CASSLKPQGVTYSNQPQHF. J is TRBJ1-5 and V is TRBV27; 7 bases align to TRBD1. This CDR3 has 19 amino acids. The trim removed 2 bases at V and 0 bases at J, leaving 13 bases unmatched. CDR1 MNHEY and CDR2 SMNVEV come from the germline V gene (reference sequence).

V and J are TRBV28 and TRBJ1-2; 9 bases fit TRBD1. Germline assignment: CDR1 MDHEN and CDR2 SYDVKM. The CDR3 is 17 amino acids. V dropped 2 bases and J dropped 4; count of bases not matched to a gene: 11. The CDR3 spells CASSLGTGFSRSYGYTF. The CDR3 coding sequence is TGTGCCAGCAGTTTAGGGACAGGGTTCTCCCGGAGCTATGGCTACACCTTC.

The V gene is TRBV7-3, the J gene TRBJ2-5; 9 nucleotides align to TRBD1. Per germline, CDR1 SGHTA and CDR2 FQGTGA. This CDR3 is 17 amino acids long. J gave up 2 bases and V 2 bases, and 9 bases lay outside the gene matches. CDR3 loop: CASSLRGQGWEQETQYF. DNA for the CDR3: TGTGCCAGCAGCTTACGCGGACAGGGGTGGGAGCAAGAGACCCAGTACTTC. The whole variable domain, filled in from reference TRBV7-3 and TRBJ2-5, reads GAGVSQTPSNKVTEKGKYVELRCDPISGHTALYWYRQSLGQGPEFLIYFQGTGAADDSGLPNDRFFAVRPEGSVSTLKIQRTERGDSAVYLCASSLRGQGWEQETQYFGPGTRLLVL.

V is TRBV19 and J is TRBJ1-1, with 7 bases lining up with TRBD1. This CDR3 is 13 amino acids long. Germline CDR1 LNHDA, CDR2 SQIVND (reference sequence). The V and J ends lost 4 bases and 6 bases, in that order; junction bases with no gene match: 5. As DNA, the CDR3 is TGTGCCAGTAGTAACAGGGGTTTTGCTGAAGCTTTCTTT. Amino acid sequence: CASSNRGFAEAFF.

The rearrangement uses TRBV28 and TRBJ2-7; D ambiguous. This CDR3 is built from 14 residues. CDR1 and CDR2 from the germline V gene are MDHEN and SYDVKM. V lost 2 bases and J 2 bases, leaving 10 bases between the germline ends. CDR3 DNA: TGTGCCAGCAGTTTACACCCGGGCACCTACGAGCAGTACTTC. Translated, it gives CASSLHPGTYEQYF.